This record covers a single TCR beta chain. The antigen is unknown. Other DNA sequences in the same sample also yield this CDR3. The entry originates in a study of shared clonotypes between healthy human individuals. Overall study results and limits: Non-shared clonotypes were found to have lower generation probabilities than the clonotypes that were shared by all four of the sorted-subset donors. It was observed that 4% to 6% of naive CD4 clonotypes were shared across a few donors. Larger estimated richness was generally seen in naive subsets than in memory subsets.

CD4+ cells were split into CD45RA+ naive and CD45RA-negative memory subsets. Data came from immunoSEQ multiplex PCR; TCRdb stores just in-frame clones and leaves some out. In the table there are roughly 2.2 million clones, approximately 95% of which are singletons. The sequencing sample was made of naive CD4+ T cells from PBMCs. Described subset: CD45RA+ positively selected. The origin of this receptor is a man aged 18 to 29 in good health. Some clones in this sample may be carry-over from other donors' samples.

The DNA of the CDR3 is TGTGCCAGCAGTCTAGGGACAGGGGGGTCCTATGGCTACACCTTC. Its translation is CASSLGTGGSYGYTF. The chain employs TRBV27 and TRBJ1-2; 11 bases are shared with TRBD1. Trimming cost V 5 bases and J 4 bases; bases outside gene matches: 6. Germline CDR1 reads MNHEY; CDR2 reads SMNVEV (reference sequence). The CDR3 is 15 amino acids.